The clone carrying this T cell receptor (beta chain) showed up many times. Its specificity is not known. The data stem from a study of T cells in Graves' hyperthyroidism and ophthalmopathy. Study-wide background: Blood was drawn when the patient was first diagnosed and still untreated.

The PBMCs were taken from 10 ml of fresh peripheral blood. Amplified TCR beta CDR3 regions came from RNA transcripts. In the first-round RT-PCR of the TCR CDR3, the HTBI primer set was used. TCRdb called the multiplex PCR reads again in MiXCR, with one record for every CDR3 protein. The sample has 650,000 to 850,000 distinct CDR3 sequences, about 17% seen once. Study findings and constraints: Blood shared most expanded thyroid clonotypes above 0.001.

The germline CDR1 and CDR2 sequences are SGHNT and YENEEA. The length of the CDR3 is 15 residues. Trimming took 2 bases from V and 3 from J, leaving 13 bases between them. The sample consisted of blood. The sequence derives from a woman aged 45-65 years with Graves' hyperthyroidism that later progressed to Graves' ophthalmopathy. This chain connects TRBV11-3 to TRBJ2-5, with D maybe TRBD2 (6 bases). CDR3 sequence (DNA): TGTGCCAGCAGCTTACCCTTCGGGGAGGAAGAGACCCAGTACTTC. The encoded protein is CASSLPFGEEETQYF.